This T cell receptor (beta chain) was documented in a study of cytomegalovirus exposure and HLA in healthy donors. The PCR contained 60 Vbeta and 13 Jbeta primers. TCRdb keeps only in-frame clones here, not all; method: immunoSEQ multiplex PCR. The sample yields roughly 200,000 clones, approximately 80% seen once. Study-level findings and limits: In vitro data verified a few CMV-associated chains as specific for CMV antigens.

The CDR3 contains 14 residues. From germline, CDR1 is SGHRS and CDR2 YFSETQ. V shed 0 bases and J shed 4 bases, with 11 bases lying between them. Concerning this clone itself: The antigen remains undetermined.

The clonotype originates from a woman aged 30 to 39 in good health and CMV-seropositive. Specimen: PBMCs. V usage is TRBV5-1 and J usage is TRBJ2-7, with D possibly being TRBD1 (5 bases). The CDR3 spells CASSLEGRAYEQYF. The DNA for the CDR3 is TGCGCCAGCAGCTTGGAGGGCAGGGCGTACGAGCAGTACTTC.